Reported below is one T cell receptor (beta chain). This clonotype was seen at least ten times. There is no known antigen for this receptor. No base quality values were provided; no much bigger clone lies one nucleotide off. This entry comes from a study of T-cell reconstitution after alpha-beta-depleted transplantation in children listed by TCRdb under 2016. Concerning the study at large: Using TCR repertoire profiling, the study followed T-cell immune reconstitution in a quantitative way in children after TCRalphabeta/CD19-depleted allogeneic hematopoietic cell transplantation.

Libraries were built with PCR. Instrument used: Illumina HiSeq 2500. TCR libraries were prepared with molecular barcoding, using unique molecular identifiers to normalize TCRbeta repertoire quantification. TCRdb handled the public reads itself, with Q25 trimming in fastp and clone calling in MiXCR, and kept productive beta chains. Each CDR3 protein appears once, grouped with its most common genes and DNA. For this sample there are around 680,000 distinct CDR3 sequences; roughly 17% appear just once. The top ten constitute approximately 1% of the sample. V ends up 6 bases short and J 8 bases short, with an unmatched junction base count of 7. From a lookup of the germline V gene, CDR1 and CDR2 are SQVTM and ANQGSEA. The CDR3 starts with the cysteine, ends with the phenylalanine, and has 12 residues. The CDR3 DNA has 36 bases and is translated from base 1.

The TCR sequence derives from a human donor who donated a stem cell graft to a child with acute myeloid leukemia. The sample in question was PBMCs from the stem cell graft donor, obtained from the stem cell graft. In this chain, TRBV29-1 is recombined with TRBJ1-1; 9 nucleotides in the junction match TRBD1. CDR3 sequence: CSVGTGGEEAFF. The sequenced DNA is TGCAGCGTGGGTACAGGGGGCGAGGAAGCTTTCTTT. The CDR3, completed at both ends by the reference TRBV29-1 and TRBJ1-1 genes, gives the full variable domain SAVISQKPSRDICQRGTSLTIQCQVDSQVTMMFWYRQQPGQSLTLIATANQGSEATYESGFVIDKFPISRPNLTFSTLTVSNMSPEDSSIYLCSVGTGGEEAFFGQGTRLTVV.